This is a list of T cell receptor beta chains from one sample in a study of T cells in Graves' hyperthyroidism and ophthalmopathy. TCRdb reprocessed the multiplex PCR reads via MiXCR and lists one record per CDR3 protein. The data hold about 270,000 distinct CDR3 sequences, with over 20% observed a single time. The sequenced sample consisted of blood. Source of these receptors: a woman aged 40 to 49 with Graves' ophthalmopathy. Each CDR3 is given with its conserved first and last residue. The D gene is left open where the match is weak. Clone size is shown for a subset of rows, as once, few, many or a class of expanded clone.

TRBJ2-5,TRBV29-1,many,TRBD2,CSPPGLAGGGETQYF,TGCAGCCCCCCGGGACTAGCGGGAGGGGGAGAGACCCAGTACTTC
TRBJ2-7,TRBV5-1,many,.,CASSPSTPSYEQYF,TGCGCCAGCAGCCCTTCGACACCCTCCTACGAGCAGTACTTC
TRBJ2-5,TRBV28,many,TRBD1,CASSSMTGAVRETQYF,TGTGCCAGCAGTTCTATGACAGGGGCAGTAAGAGAGACCCAGTACTTC
TRBJ1-1,TRBV3-1,.,.,CASSQVLNGYTEAFF,TGTGCCAGCAGCCAAGTCTTGAATGGGTACACTGAAGCTTTCTTT
TRBJ2-5,TRBV24-1,.,TRBD1,CATSESGTGGQETQYF,TGTGCCACCAGTGAATCCGGGACAGGGGGCCAAGAGACCCAGTACTTC
TRBJ1-1,TRBV5-1,.,.,CASSLRSLNTEAFF,TGCGCCAGCAGCTTGCGCAGCTTGAACACTGAAGCTTTCTTT
TRBJ1-1,TRBV6-1,many,.,CASSDRGMNTEAFF,TGTGCCAGCAGTGATCGGGGTATGAACACTGAAGCTTTCTTT
TRBJ2-2,TRBV6-5,many,TRBD2,CATCLGGGNTGELFF,TGTGCCACTTGCTTGGGGGGGGGAAACACCGGGGAGCTGTTTTTT
TRBJ2-5,TRBV6-2/TRBV6-3,.,.,CASSQSWRETQYF,TGTGCCAGCAGCCAAAGCTGGCGGGAGACCCAGTACTTC
TRBJ1-1,TRBV12-3/TRBV12-4,.,.,CASSGRGTEAFF,TGTGCCAGCAGCGGGAGGGGGACTGAAGCTTTCTTT
TRBJ2-6,TRBV27,many,.,CASSLSYSGANVLTF,TGTGCCAGCAGTTTGTCCTACTCTGGGGCCAACGTCCTGACTTTC
TRBJ1-1,TRBV5-6,many,.,CASSFFGGSSNTEAFF,TGTGCCAGCAGCTTCTTTGGAGGCAGTTCGAACACTGAAGCTTTCTTT
TRBJ2-7,TRBV6-1,many,.,CASKGRDSIYEQYF,TGTGCCAGCAAAGGCCGGGACTCTATCTACGAGCAGTACTTC
TRBJ1-1,TRBV12-3/TRBV12-4,many,.,CASTLGQIRGAGEAFF,TGTGCCAGCACTCTAGGCCAAATCCGGGGGGCAGGTGAAGCTTTCTTT
TRBJ1-1,TRBV6-2/TRBV6-3,many,.,CASRIQGWAEAFF,TGTGCCAGCAGAATACAGGGATGGGCTGAAGCTTTCTTT
TRBJ1-1,TRBV20-1,many,TRBD1,CSARDRGMSTEAFF,TGCAGTGCAAGGGACAGGGGGATGAGCACTGAAGCTTTCTTT
TRBJ2-7,TRBV12-3/TRBV12-4,many,TRBD2,CASSFPPGLGFYEQYF,TGTGCCAGCAGTTTCCCCCCGGGACTAGGGTTTTACGAGCAGTACTTC
TRBJ2-7,TRBV5-1,many,.,CASSLRLSSPHEQYF,TGCGCCAGCAGCTTACGCCTCAGCTCCCCCCACGAGCAGTACTTC
TRBJ2-7,TRBV11-2,many,.,CASSPWIGTESYEQYF,TGTGCCAGCAGCCCCTGGATAGGGACGGAATCCTACGAGCAGTACTTC
TRBJ2-7,TRBV2,many,.,CASSAQAPEQYF,TGTGCCAGCAGCGCCCAGGCTCCCGAGCAGTACTTC
TRBJ2-5,TRBV11-3,many,.,CVSSLDGETQYF,TGTGTCAGCAGCTTAGACGGGGAGACCCAGTACTTC
TRBJ2-5,TRBV28,.,.,CASSPTAGPGEAQYF,TGTGCCAGCAGTCCAACGGCAGGACCGGGTGAGGCCCAGTACTTC
TRBJ2-7,TRBV29-1,many,.,CSVGPGPYEQYF,TGCAGCGTTGGGCCAGGGCCCTACGAGCAGTACTTC
TRBJ1-1,TRBV5-1,many,TRBD1,CASSPRQGNGPEAFF,TGCGCCAGCAGCCCAAGACAGGGGAATGGTCCTGAAGCTTTCTTT
TRBJ2-7,TRBV5-1,many,.,CASNFLASLDYEQYF,TGCGCCAGCAACTTTTTAGCTAGTTTGGACTACGAGCAGTACTTC
TRBJ1-1,TRBV28,few,.,CASSFRRGRNTEAFF,TGTGCCAGCAGTTTCCGCCGGGGTCGGAACACTGAAGCTTTCTTT
TRBJ2-7,TRBV12-3/TRBV12-4,many,.,CASSPLKSSSYEQYF,TGTGCCAGCAGTCCCCTCAAGAGCAGCTCCTACGAGCAGTACTTC
TRBJ1-2,TRBV28,.,.,CASSSRLGGYTF,TGTGCCAGCAGTTCTCGCCTTGGGGGCTACACCTTC
TRBJ2-5,TRBV4-1,many,.,CASSQAGAQETQYF,TGCGCCAGCAGCCAAGCCGGGGCCCAAGAGACCCAGTACTTC
TRBJ1-1,TRBV27,.,.,CASITSGLEACF,TGTGCCAGCATTACGTCCGGACTTGAAGCTTGCTTT
TRBJ2-2,TRBV28,many,.,CASSFYRSPSNTGELFF,TGTGCCAGCAGTTTCTACAGGAGCCCATCGAACACCGGGGAGCTGTTTTTT
TRBJ2-7,TRBV6-1,.,TRBD2,CASSEAWREEPYEQYF,TGTGCCAGCAGTGAAGCCTGGCGGGAGGAACCCTACGAGCAGTACTTC
TRBJ1-1,TRBV19,many,TRBD1,CASSFGTGANTEAFF,TGTGCCAGTAGTTTCGGGACAGGAGCGAACACTGAAGCTTTCTTT
TRBJ2-7,TRBV7-9,few,TRBD2,CASSPTSGYEQYF,TGTGCCAGCAGCCCGACTAGCGGCTACGAGCAGTACTTC
TRBJ1-1,TRBV10-3,many,TRBD1,CAIQTGAAGTEAFF,TGTGCCATCCAGACAGGGGCGGCGGGCACTGAAGCTTTCTTT
TRBJ2-4,TRBV20-1,many,TRBD2,CSATLVGRAAAKNIQYF,TGCAGTGCTACCCTTGTCGGGAGGGCCGCGGCCAAAAACATTCAGTACTTC
TRBJ2-5,TRBV28,.,.,CASRPQAYQETQYF,TGTGCCAGCCGACCACAGGCGTACCAAGAGACCCAGTACTTC
TRBJ2-7,TRBV5-1,.,.,CASSLAVGRTYEQYF,TGCGCCAGCAGCTTGGCCGTGGGGCGAACCTACGAGCAGTACTTC
TRBJ1-1,TRBV10-3,many,.,CAISGAGLNTEAFF,TGTGCCATCAGTGGGGCAGGGCTGAACACTGAAGCTTTCTTT
TRBJ2-7,TRBV7-2,.,.,CASSRFFGEQYF,TGTGCCAGCAGCCGATTCTTTGGCGAGCAGTACTTC
TRBJ1-5,TRBV6-1,many,.,CASSPSGAPNQPQHF,TGTGCCAGCAGTCCGTCGGGTGCGCCGAATCAGCCCCAGCATTTT
TRBJ2-3,TRBV11-2,few,TRBD2,CASSFDGGSTDTQYF,TGTGCCAGCAGCTTCGACGGGGGGAGCACAGATACGCAGTATTTT
TRBJ2-2,TRBV20-1,many,.,CSASGLQNTGELFF,TGCAGTGCTAGCGGGCTTCAGAACACCGGGGAGCTGTTTTTT
TRBJ2-7,TRBV4-1,.,TRBD1,CASSQERQGNYEQYF,TGCGCCAGCAGCCAAGAGCGACAGGGTAACTACGAGCAGTACTTC
TRBJ2-3,TRBV20-1,many,TRBD2,CSGKALAGGISTDTQYF,TGCAGTGGTAAAGCCTTAGCGGGAGGGATTAGCACAGATACGCAGTATTTT
TRBJ2-7,TRBV12-3/TRBV12-4,many,TRBD2,CASSFVGGDEQYF,TGTGCCAGCAGTTTCGTCGGGGGGGACGAGCAGTACTTC
TRBJ2-7,TRBV7-9,many,.,CASSQATYEQYF,TGTGCCAGCAGCCAAGCGACCTACGAGCAGTACTTC
TRBJ1-5,TRBV28,many,.,CASSPPTQDDQPQHF,TGTGCCAGCAGTCCACCTACGCAGGACGATCAGCCCCAGCATTTT
TRBJ1-3,TRBV28,many,.,CASSPGANQGNTIYF,TGTGCCAGCAGTCCAGGGGCGAACCAAGGAAACACCATATATTTT
TRBJ1-5,TRBV7-8,many,TRBD1,CASSTAPGQGIGNQPQHF,TGTGCCAGCAGCACCGCCCCGGGACAGGGTATCGGCAATCAGCCCCAGCATTTT
TRBJ1-2,TRBV10-3,many,.,CAISESGYGYTF,TGTGCCATCAGTGAGTCAGGTTATGGCTACACCTTC